Each of the 11 T cell receptor beta chains below was sequenced from the same sample in a study of T cell responses to AZD1222 COVID-19 vaccine. Libraries were prepared by immunoSEQ multiplex PCR; TCRdb keeps only in-frame clonotypes and omits some of them. The table includes some 150,000 clones, more than 90% detected once. The material was peripheral blood, obtained on day 0 of AZD1222 vaccination. Receptors originate from an adult in good health.

The chain employs TRBV6-6 and TRBJ2-2; maybe TRBD1 (6 bases). V was shortened by 2 bases and J by 4 bases, with 8 bases between the two germline ends. Germline lookup yields CDR1 MNHNY and CDR2 SVGAGI (reference sequence). The CDR3 loop spans 14 amino acids. CDR3 bases: TGTGCCAGCAGTTACCAGGACAGCACCGGGGAGCTGTTTTTT. Amino acids: CASSYQDSTGELFF.

The CDR3 loop reads CASSTPTNTEAFF. DNA for the CDR3: TGTGCCAGCAGTACCCCGACGAACACTGAAGCTTTCTTT. The J gene is TRBJ1-1, the V gene TRBV6-6, with unresolved D. Germline lookup yields CDR1 MNHNY and CDR2 SVGAGI (reference sequence). The CDR3 totals 13 residues. The V and J ends lost 5 bases and 1 base respectively, with 8 bases between them.

The rearrangement joins TRBV7-6 to TRBJ2-7; 9 bases agree with TRBD2. This CDR3 has 15 amino acids. Germline trimming cut 1 base from V and 7 bases from J; bases unmatched to any gene: 8. Germline V CDR1 and CDR2: SGHVS, FNYEAQ. The DNA for the CDR3 is TGTGCCAGCAGCTTAGTTGCGGGAGGGCCCCGAGAGCAGTACTTC. Translation gives CASSLVAGGPREQYF.

The V call is TRBV28, the J call TRBJ1-4, with D possibly TRBD1 on 5 matching bases. Germline V gene sequence: CDR1 MDHEN, CDR2 SYDVKM. Trimming removed 5 bases at V and 7 bases at J, with 23 bases between. CDR3 length: 17 amino acids. The CDR3 here is CASSARDYKPGGEKLFF. CDR3 nucleotide sequence: TGTGCCAGCAGTGCCCGGGACTATAAACCCGGCGGTGAAAAACTGTTTTTT.

The chain links TRBV6-5 to TRBJ2-1; TRBD2 matches 7 bases. Germline V lookup: CDR1 MNHEY, CDR2 SVGAGI. CDR3 length: 14 amino acids. With 4 bases clipped from V and 8 bases from J, the junction kept 8 bases outside the gene matches. Here the CDR3 reads CASSSSTSPHEQFF. The CDR3 region has the DNA TGTGCCAGCAGTTCCTCGACTAGCCCGCATGAGCAGTTCTTC.

The J gene is TRBJ2-1, the V gene TRBV5-1; TRBD2 aligns across 7 bases. CDR3 length: 15 residues. V lost 0 bases to trimming and J lost 4 bases; unmatched junction nucleotides: 4. Germline CDR1 SGHRS, CDR2 YFSETQ. Written as DNA, the CDR3 is TGCGCCAGCAGCTTGGAGCGGGGACCATACAATGAGCAGTTCTTC. Translating gives CASSLERGPYNEQFF. The full variable domain, with the rest looked up from reference TRBV5-1 and TRBJ2-1, is KAGVTQTPRYLIKTRGQQVTLSCSPISGHRSVSWYQQTPGQGLQFLFEYFSETQRNKGNFPGRFSGRQFSNSRSEMNVSTLELGDSALYLCASSLERGPYNEQFFGPGTRLTVL.

The chain combines TRBV29-1 with TRBJ2-4; 9 positions agree with TRBD1. Germline V gene sequence: CDR1 SQVTM, CDR2 ANQGSEA. V was clipped by 6 bases and J by 12 bases; unmatched bases: 18. The length of the CDR3 is 15 residues. CDR3 in amino acids: CSVANRTGAGGTQYF. The CDR3 DNA reads as TGCAGCGTCGCAAACCGGACAGGGGCCGGTGGAACTCAGTACTTC.

The V gene is TRBV19, the J gene TRBJ1-1, with 7 bases lining up with TRBD1. Germline V gene sequence: CDR1 LNHDA, CDR2 SQIVND (reference sequence). The V and J ends lost 3 bases and 7 bases, in that order; junction bases with no gene match: 20. The CDR3 is made up of 18 amino acids. The CDR3 nucleotides read TGTGCCAGTAGTATCCCTTACCGAATCTCAGACAGGGAGGATGAAGCTTTCTTT. Its translation: CASSIPYRISDREDEAFF.

This chain uses TRBV6-5 with TRBJ1-5, with 10 bases identical to TRBD1. The CDR3 loop spans 13 amino acids. Germline CDR1 reads MNHEY; CDR2 reads SVGAGI. V dropped 9 bases and J dropped 9; count of bases not matched to a gene: 8. CDR3 sequence reads: CASKGQGLSPQHF. CDR3 coding DNA: TGTGCCAGTAAGGGACAGGGGCTATCGCCCCAGCATTTT.

The gene calls are TRBV7-8 and TRBJ1-1, with D possibly matching TRBD1 (5 bases). Germline V lookup: CDR1 SGHVS, CDR2 FQNEAQ. V was clipped by 2 bases and J by 4 bases, with 11 bases between them. The CDR3 contains 14 residues. The CDR3 loop is CASSLRRVGTEAFF. CDR3 nucleotides: TGTGCCAGCAGCTTACGCAGGGTTGGCACTGAAGCTTTCTTT.

This chain links TRBV21-1 with TRBJ2-3; TRBD1, the table's D call, lacks a check against the DNA. TRBV21-1 is noted as a pseudogene. This CDR3 is 13 amino acids long. The CDR3 DNA reads as TGTGCCGGGAGGGACAGGGTATCGGATACGCAGTATTTT. This translates into CAGRDRVSDTQYF.